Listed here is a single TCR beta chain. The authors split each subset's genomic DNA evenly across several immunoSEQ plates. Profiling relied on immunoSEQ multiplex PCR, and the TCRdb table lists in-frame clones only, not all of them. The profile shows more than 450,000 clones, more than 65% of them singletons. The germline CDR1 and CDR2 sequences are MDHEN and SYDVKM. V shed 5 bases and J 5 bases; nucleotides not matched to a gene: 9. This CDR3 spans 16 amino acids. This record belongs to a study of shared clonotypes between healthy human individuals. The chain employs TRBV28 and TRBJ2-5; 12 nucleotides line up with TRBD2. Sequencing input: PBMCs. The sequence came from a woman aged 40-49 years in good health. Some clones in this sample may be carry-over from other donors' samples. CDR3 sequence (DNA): TGTGCCAGCAGTAGCGGACTAGCGGGACTCCCTGAGACCCAGTACTTC. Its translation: CASSSGLAGLPETQYF.